Below, one T cell receptor beta chain is given with its context. Its antigen is unknown. Combining a sample-barcoded 5' primer with a J-beta primer mix, a second PCR ran for roughly 7 to 11 cycles. TCRdb re-analysed the 5' RACE reads in MiXCR, keeping a single row per CDR3 protein. This table holds under 1,000,000 distinct CDR3 sequences, 46% found once. Each sample gave at least 7 million isolated PBMCs. This CDR3 comprises 14 residues. Germline V gene sequence: CDR1 LNHDA, CDR2 SQIVND (reference sequence). V lost 7 bases and J lost 1, with 14 bases in between. This entry is derived from a study of blood T cells in healthy people across ages. Whole-study findings and limits: The study found more naive CD4+ cells and higher diversity in long-lived than aged donors.

Input material: blood. The source is a man of 80 years or more in good health. The V call is TRBV19, the J call TRBJ2-7; tentatively, D is TRBD1 (6 bases). The CDR3 DNA reads as TGTGCCAGTACCAGGGGACCTCCATCCTACGAGCAGTACTTC. It is translated as CASTRGPPSYEQYF.